The rows below give T cell receptor beta chains drawn from one sample of a study of cytomegalovirus exposure and HLA in healthy donors. Here immunoSEQ multiplex PCR was the method, and the copy in TCRdb shows in-frame clones only, minus some. The sample lists more than 100,000 clones; approximately 8.9% were seen once. Sequencing was performed on PBMCs. The receptors stem from a woman aged 40 to 50 in good health and CMV-seropositive. CDR3s include the opening cysteine and the closing phenylalanine or tryptophan. A D gene is named only where the DNA matches it firmly. The size entry is marked missing in some rows and otherwise reads once, few, many or a size class.

j_call	clone_size	v_call	d_call	cdr3_aa	cdr3_nt
TRBJ2-3	few	TRBV7-9	TRBD2	CASSLRLAGTSTDTQYF	TGTGCCAGCAGCTTAAGACTAGCGGGGACTAGCACAGATACGCAGTATTTT
TRBJ2-1	.	TRBV12-5	TRBD2	CASGPRTDGGAGEQFF	TGTGCTAGTGGTCCCCGGACTGACGGGGGGGCGGGCGAGCAGTTCTTC
TRBJ2-2	few	TRBV5-4	.	CASSLERLPGELFF	TGTGCCAGCAGCTTGGAGCGACTGCCGGGGGAGCTGTTTTTT
TRBJ1-5	few	TRBV7-2	.	CASSTQGIQPQHF	TGTGCCAGCAGCACACAGGGAATTCAGCCCCAGCATTTT
TRBJ1-4	few	TRBV7-2	TRBD1	CASSAGQGTTNEKLFF	TGTGCCAGCAGCGCAGGACAGGGGACAACTAATGAAAAACTGTTTTTT
TRBJ1-2	few	TRBV7-2	.	CASMKARSPPNYGYTF	TGTGCCAGCATGAAAGCCAGGTCCCCACCCAACTATGGCTACACCTTC
TRBJ1-1	few	TRBV27	.	CASSLGGVNTEAFF	TGTGCCAGCAGCTTAGGAGGGGTGAACACTGAAGCTTTCTTT
TRBJ2-7	.	TRBV18	.	CASSPPPGNEQYF	TGTGCCAGCTCACCACCCCCGGGGAACGAGCAGTACTTC
TRBJ2-1	.	TRBV7-2	.	CASSSEPQGEQFF	TGTGCCAGCAGCTCAGAACCTCAGGGTGAGCAGTTCTTC
TRBJ2-7	few	TRBV7-2	TRBD2	CASSISGTSADEQYF	TGTGCCAGCAGCATCTCCGGGACTAGCGCTGACGAGCAGTACTTC
TRBJ2-3	.	TRBV11-2	TRBD2	CASSLAGLAGVDTQYF	TGTGCCAGCAGCTTAGCCGGACTAGCGGGGGTAGATACGCAGTATTTT
TRBJ2-1	few	TRBV9	.	CASSVGGGIVASNEQFF	TGTGCCAGCAGCGTAGGAGGAGGCATCGTAGCGTCCAATGAGCAGTTCTTC
TRBJ2-3	.	TRBV6-1	.	CASSEAGGADTQYF	TGTGCCAGCAGTGAAGCCGGAGGGGCAGATACGCAGTATTTT
TRBJ1-2	.	TRBV6-5	.	CASSYDSTRQLNGYTF	TGTGCCAGCAGTTACGACTCGACCCGACAGCTCAATGGCTACACCTTC
TRBJ1-6	.	TRBV14	.	CASSQDTGSPLHF	TGTGCCAGCAGCCAAGATACCGGTTCACCCCTCCACTTT
TRBJ2-7	few	TRBV5-4	.	CASSLVGGGEQYF	TGTGCCAGCAGCTTGGTTGGGGGCGGCGAGCAGTACTTC
TRBJ2-6	.	TRBV5-1	.	CASSLPEQAGANVLTF	TGCGCCAGCAGCTTGCCCGAACAGGCTGGGGCCAACGTCCTGACTTTC
TRBJ2-5	.	TRBV2	.	CASSARTFPQETQYF	TGTGCCAGCAGTGCTCGGACATTTCCCCAAGAGACCCAGTACTTC
TRBJ1-2	few	TRBV4-3	.	CASSQDLLQTGSNYGYTF	TGCGCCAGCAGCCAAGATCTTTTACAAACAGGGTCCAACTATGGCTACACCTTC
TRBJ2-7	.	TRBV5-1	.	CASSLGHAVSYEKYF	TGCGCCAGCAGCTTGGGACACGCCGTCTCATACGAGAAGTACTTT
TRBJ2-2	few	TRBV5-1	TRBD2	CASSRQAGGVSSGELFF	TGCGCCAGCAGCCGGCAGGCTGGGGGGGTTTCCTCCGGGGAGCTGTTTTTT
TRBJ2-6	few	TRBV29-1	TRBD1	CSVEDWRQGAQGANVLTF	TGCAGCGTTGAAGATTGGAGACAGGGGGCGCAAGGGGCCAACGTCCTGACTTTC
TRBJ1-2	few	TRBV7-8	.	CASSPGGKPAYYGYTF	TGTGCCAGCTCCCCGGGAGGGAAGCCCGCCTACTATGGCTACACCTTC
TRBJ1-5	few	TRBV9	TRBD1	CASSLGTGRDQPQHF	TGTGCCAGCAGCCTCGGGACAGGGAGGGATCAGCCCCAGCATTTT
TRBJ2-7	.	TRBV15	.	CATSRDHSSEQYF	TGTGCCACCAGCAGAGATCACTCTAGCGAGCAGTACTTC
TRBJ1-5	.	TRBV19	.	CASSIGGSQPQHF	TGTGCCAGTAGTATCGGAGGGAGTCAGCCCCAGCATTTT
TRBJ1-5	few	TRBV9	.	CASSVDGIQPQHF	TGTGCCAGCAGCGTAGACGGGATCCAGCCCCAGCATTTT
TRBJ2-5	.	TRBV7-7	TRBD2	CASSLVAGPQETQYF	TGTGCCAGCAGCTTGGTAGCGGGGCCCCAAGAGACCCAGTACTTC
TRBJ2-1	.	TRBV19	TRBD2	CASSMTSVFMNEQFF	TGTGCCAGTAGTATGACTAGCGTTTTTATGAATGAGCAGTTCTTC
TRBJ2-7	few	TRBV12-5	TRBD1	CASGLLPDRGGEQYF	TGTGCTAGTGGTTTGTTGCCGGACAGGGGTGGCGAGCAGTACTTC
TRBJ1-5	few	TRBV7-2	TRBD1	CASSGTGNQPQHF	TGTGCCAGCAGCGGGACAGGGAATCAGCCCCAGCATTTT
TRBJ2-1	.	TRBV29-1	.	CSVDRTGEQFF	TGCAGCGTTGATCGGACGGGAGAGCAGTTCTTC
TRBJ1-1	few	TRBV19	.	CASSILGGNTEAFF	TGTGCCAGTAGTATCTTAGGGGGTAACACTGAAGCTTTCTTT
TRBJ1-2	.	TRBV5-1	.	CASSSLEGEKGYTF	TGCGCCAGCAGCTCACTCGAGGGGGAGAAGGGCTACACCTTC
TRBJ2-7	.	TRBV5-1	.	CASSSGLESSYEQYF	TGCGCCAGCAGCTCGGGACTCGAGAGCTCCTACGAGCAGTACTTC
TRBJ2-5	few	TRBV5-6	.	CASSNRGTQETQYF	TGTGCCAGCAGCAATCGGGGGACCCAAGAGACCCAGTACTTC
TRBJ2-7	few	TRBV5-1	TRBD1	CASSPGQGPLYEQYF	TGCGCCAGCAGCCCGGGACAGGGGCCTCTCTACGAGCAGTACTTC
TRBJ1-1	few	TRBV5-1	.	CASSLVLPGTEAFF	TGCGCCAGCAGCTTGGTTCTCCCCGGGACTGAAGCTTTCTTT
TRBJ2-3	few	TRBV11-2	TRBD2	CASSSGGGTDTQYF	TGTGCCAGCAGCTCGGGGGGTGGCACAGATACGCAGTATTTT
TRBJ2-3	.	TRBV29-1	TRBD1	CSVEFMTDRASDTQYF	TGCAGCGTTGAATTTATGACGGACAGGGCCTCAGATACGCAGTATTTT
TRBJ2-5	few	TRBV5-1	.	CASRAQGTQETQYF	TGCGCCAGCAGGGCCCAGGGGACCCAAGAGACCCAGTACTTC
TRBJ2-7	.	TRBV25-1	TRBD2	CASSRLAGGREQYF	TGTGCCAGCAGTCGACTAGCGGGGGGGAGGGAGCAGTACTTC
TRBJ2-2	few	TRBV5-1	.	CASTLRGPNTGELFF	TGCGCCAGCACCCTCAGGGGTCCGAACACCGGGGAGCTGTTTTTT
TRBJ2-3	few	TRBV19	TRBD1	CASRQGEGTDTQYF	TGTGCCAGTAGACAGGGGGAAGGGACAGATACGCAGTATTTT
TRBJ1-6	few	TRBV6-1	TRBD1	CASSEKGQGVSPLHF	TGTGCCAGCAGTGAAAAAGGACAGGGGGTGTCACCCCTCCACTTT
TRBJ2-3	few	TRBV19	TRBD2	CASTATSGRTDTQYF	TGTGCCAGTACCGCGACTAGCGGGCGCACAGATACGCAGTATTTT
TRBJ1-4	few	TRBV4-1	.	CASSQDSTGWEKLFF	TGCGCCAGCAGCCAAGATAGTACAGGTTGGGAAAAACTGTTTTTT